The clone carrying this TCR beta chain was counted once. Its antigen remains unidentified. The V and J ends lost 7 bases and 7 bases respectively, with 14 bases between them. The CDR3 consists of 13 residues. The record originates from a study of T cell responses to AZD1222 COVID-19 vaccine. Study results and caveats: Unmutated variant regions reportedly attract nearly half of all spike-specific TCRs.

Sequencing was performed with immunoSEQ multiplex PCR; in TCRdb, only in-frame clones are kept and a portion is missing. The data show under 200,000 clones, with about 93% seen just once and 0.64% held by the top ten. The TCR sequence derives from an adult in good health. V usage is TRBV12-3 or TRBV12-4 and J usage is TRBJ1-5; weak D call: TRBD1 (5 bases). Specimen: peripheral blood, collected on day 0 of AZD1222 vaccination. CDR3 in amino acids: CASKGIEGQPQHF. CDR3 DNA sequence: TGTGCCAGCAAGGGGATAGAGGGACAGCCCCAGCATTTT.